Listed here are 25 T cell receptor beta chains from one sample, sequenced in a study of blood T cell repertoires in COVID-19. TCRdb keeps only in-frame clones here, not all; method: immunoSEQ multiplex PCR. The top ten hold around 1.6% of the sample, which has about 270,000 clones, about 89% seen once. Sequenced: peripheral blood. Source of these receptors: a woman aged 55-69 years who had recovered from COVID-19.

This chain uses TRBV27 with TRBJ2-7, with 9 bases aligning to TRBD1. The CDR3 is made up of 12 amino acids. Germline V gene data show CDR1 as MNHEY and CDR2 as SMNVEV (reference sequence). V dropped 6 bases and J dropped 3; count of bases not matched to a gene: 0. The CDR3 bases are TGTGCCAGCAGGACAGGGGGCTACGAGCAGTACTTC. This translates into CASRTGGYEQYF.

The V and J genes are TRBV28 and TRBJ2-5; a possible D gene is TRBD2 (5 bases). Trimming took 5 bases from V and 0 from J, leaving 16 bases between them. The CDR3 totals 16 residues. Germline loops: CDR1 MDHEN, CDR2 SYDVKM. The CDR3: CASSPMARANQETQYF. In DNA form, the CDR3 reads TGTGCCAGCAGTCCCATGGCGAGGGCGAACCAAGAGACCCAGTACTTC.

This chain links TRBV7-2 with TRBJ2-7; D is unclear. The CDR3 has 11 residues. Germline V gives CDR1 SGHTA, CDR2 FQGNSA. V was cut by 2 bases and J by 5 bases, with 4 bases left in between. The CDR3 sequence: CASSLRDEQYF. The CDR3 DNA is TGTGCCAGCAGCTTACGCGACGAGCAGTACTTC. Looking up the rest from reference TRBV7-2 and TRBJ2-7 gives the full variable domain: GAGVSQSPSNKVTEKGKDVELRCDPISGHTALYWYRQSLGQGLEFLIYFQGNSAPDKSGLPSDRFSAERTGGSVSTLTIQRTQQEDSAVYLCASSLRDEQYFGPGTRLTVT.

The chain recombines TRBV6-5 with TRBJ1-4; 8 positions agree with TRBD1. Trimming took 6 bases from V and 4 from J; bases not matched to a gene: 4. In germline, CDR1 is MNHEY, CDR2 SVGAGI. The CDR3 is 14 residues long. CDR3 coding DNA: TGTGCCAGCAGCTTGACAGGGGTTAATGAAAAACTGTTTTTT. It is translated as CASSLTGVNEKLFF.

This chain joins TRBV6-2 or TRBV6-3 and TRBJ1-1; 7 bases are shared with TRBD1. Per the germline V gene, CDR1 is MNHEY and CDR2 is SVGEGT. The ends lost 6 bases at V and 8 bases at J; junction bases unmatched: 9. This CDR3 region has 13 residues. CDR3 protein: CASSLQGPAEAFF. CDR3 bases: TGTGCCAGCAGCCTACAGGGGCCCGCAGAAGCTTTCTTT.

This clone was seen at least ten times. V gene TRBV5-1 combines with J gene TRBJ2-2; TRBD2 is a possible D gene (6 bases). CDR1 SGHRS and CDR2 YFSETQ come from the germline V gene. V lost 3 bases and J 5 bases, leaving 14 bases between the germline ends. This CDR3 spans 15 amino acids. CDR3: CASSWQPGRTGELFF. Written as DNA, the CDR3 is TGCGCCAGCAGCTGGCAGCCAGGGAGGACCGGGGAGCTGTTTTTT. The full variable domain, its missing parts supplied by reference TRBV5-1 and TRBJ2-2, is KAGVTQTPRYLIKTRGQQVTLSCSPISGHRSVSWYQQTPGQGLQFLFEYFSETQRNKGNFPGRFSGRQFSNSRSEMNVSTLELGDSALYLCASSWQPGRTGELFFGEGSRLTVL.

The rearrangement joins TRBV19 to TRBJ1-5, with TRBD1 matching 7 bases. CDR3 size: 13 residues. In germline, CDR1 is LNHDA, CDR2 SQIVND (reference sequence). J lost 6 bases, V lost 4 bases, and 3 bases had no gene match. CDR3 nucleotide sequence: TGTGCCAGTAGTACTTGGACAGGTCAGCCCCAGCATTTT. It yields the protein CASSTWTGQPQHF.

This chain joins TRBV6-5 and TRBJ2-2, with D tentatively TRBD2 (6 bases). CDR1 MNHEY and CDR2 SVGAGI come from the germline V gene. The V and J ends lost 6 bases and 8 bases respectively, with 13 bases between them. The length of the CDR3 is 13 residues. The CDR3 spells CASRGRTYGELFF. In nucleotides, the CDR3 is TGTGCCAGCAGGGGGAGGACATATGGGGAGCTGTTTTTT.

This chain connects TRBV11-2 to TRBJ2-7; D possibly corresponds to TRBD1 (6 bases). CDR1 is SGHAT, CDR2 FQNNGV, per germline. The ends were cut back, 4 bases at V and 3 bases at J, with 13 bases in the middle. The CDR3 runs to 14 residues. CDR3 protein: CASSSLRGYYEQYF. As DNA, the CDR3 is TGTGCCAGCAGCTCTCTCAGGGGATACTACGAGCAGTACTTC.

J is TRBJ2-5 and V is TRBV6-6; TRBD2 matches at 8 bases. CDR1 is MNHNY, CDR2 SVGAGI, per germline (reference sequence). With V trimmed by 4 bases and J by 3 bases, 10 bases remained unmatched. CDR3 length: 16 residues. The CDR3 sequence: CASSSPRSGGEETQYF. The DNA for the CDR3 is TGTGCCAGCAGTTCCCCTAGGAGCGGGGGCGAAGAGACCCAGTACTTC.

This rearrangement joins TRBV4-3 to TRBJ2-2; 7 bases are a match to TRBD2. Trimming at V came to 0 bases and at J to 1 base, leaving 5 bases not matched to a gene. CDR1 is LGHNA, CDR2 YSLEER, per germline. The CDR3 contains 17 residues. The CDR3 region is CASSQDSTGGNTGELFF. DNA of the CDR3: TGCGCCAGCAGCCAAGATTCCACGGGGGGGAACACCGGGGAGCTGTTTTTT.

In its sample, this clone was seen a few times. The chain is built from TRBV2 and TRBJ2-2, with 8 bases aligning to TRBD2. The CDR3 is 16 amino acids. J gave up 6 bases and V 7 bases, and 13 bases lay outside the gene matches. Germline V gene data show CDR1 as SNHLY and CDR2 as FYNNEI. The CDR3 region has the DNA TGTGCCAGCAATACTAATGGACTAGCCTTTGCCGGGGAGCTGTTTTTT. This translates into CASNTNGLAFAGELFF.

This chain joins TRBV7-9 and TRBJ2-7; TRBD2 is a possible D gene (5 bases). Germline loops: CDR1 SEHNR, CDR2 FQNEAQ (reference sequence). Trimming cost V 1 base and J 2 bases, with 15 bases left between them. CDR3 length equals 16 residues. CDR3 sequence (DNA): TGTGCCAGCAGCTTAGTCTTAGGGAGAAATACCTACGAGCAGTACTTC. It is translated as CASSLVLGRNTYEQYF.

This chain links TRBV19 with TRBJ1-3; 9 bases are a match to TRBD1. The CDR3 is 17 residues long. The germline CDR1 and CDR2 sequences are LNHDA and SQIVND (reference sequence). Trimming took 5 bases from V and 0 from J; bases not matched to a gene: 8. Here the CDR3 reads CASSGADRGASGNTIYF. The CDR3 DNA follows: TGTGCCAGTAGTGGTGCGGACAGGGGTGCCTCTGGAAACACCATATATTTT.

CDR3 sequence reads: CASTAYGTMGGKLFF. CDR3 sequence (DNA): TGTGCCAGCACCGCTTATGGGACAATGGGCGGAAAACTGTTTTTT. The chain joins TRBV7-2 to TRBJ1-4; possibly TRBD1 for D (6 bases). Per germline, CDR1 SGHTA and CDR2 FQGNSA. The CDR3 has 15 residues. V lost 7 bases and J 10 bases, leaving 22 bases between the germline ends.

The chain employs TRBV7-2 and TRBJ1-4, with a tentative D call TRBD1 (5 bases). Trimming shortened V by 3 bases and J by 8 bases, and 10 bases separated the two germline ends. This CDR3 contains 13 residues. Germline V gene lookup returns CDR1 SGHTA and CDR2 FQGNSA. This chain's CDR3 is CASSLFRVEKLFF. In nucleotides, the CDR3 is TGTGCCAGCAGCTTGTTCAGGGTAGAAAAACTGTTTTTT.

The J gene is TRBJ2-7, the V gene TRBV29-1; 8 bases are shared with TRBD1. The trim removed 6 bases at V and 2 bases at J, leaving 6 bases unmatched. CDR3 size: 13 residues. CDR1 SQVTM and CDR2 ANQGSEA come from the germline V gene. The CDR3 nucleotides read TGCAGCGTAGGGGACAGGACCACCTACGAGCAGTACTTC. Translated: CSVGDRTTYEQYF.

The table lists this clone with a few counts. V gene TRBV15 combines with J gene TRBJ1-5; tentative D call: TRBD1 (5 bases). This CDR3 comprises 15 residues. V was clipped by 0 bases and J by 4 bases, with 10 bases between them. CDR1 and CDR2 from the germline V gene are LNHNV and YYDKDF (reference sequence). The CDR3 region is CATSREPQVNQPQHF. CDR3 DNA sequence: TGTGCCACCAGCAGAGAACCACAGGTTAATCAGCCCCAGCATTTT.

The chain recombines TRBV15 with TRBJ2-1; D not certain. This CDR3 is built from 13 residues. Trimming removed 1 base at V and 7 bases at J, with 8 bases between. The V gene's germline CDR1 is LNHNV and CDR2 YYDKDF (reference sequence). This chain's CDR3 is CATSRVAQNEQFF. In DNA, the CDR3 is TGTGCCACCAGCAGAGTGGCTCAGAATGAGCAGTTCTTC.

This clone was recorded once. The chain is built from TRBV2 and TRBJ2-7, with D maybe TRBD1 (5 bases). CDR3 size: 14 residues. Germline V gives CDR1 SNHLY, CDR2 FYNNEI. V shed 7 bases and J shed 4 bases, with 17 bases lying between them. The CDR3 region has the DNA TGTGCCAGCACCTATATCGGCAGGGTTTACGAGCAGTACTTC. It specifies CASTYIGRVYEQYF.

The chain couples TRBV5-1 to TRBJ2-2; TRBD1 matches at 7 bases. The CDR3 totals 15 residues. Germline V gene lookup returns CDR1 SGHRS and CDR2 YFSETQ. V trimming: 0 bases; J trimming: 5 bases; junction bases outside the gene matches: 4. The CDR3 nucleotides are TGCGCCAGCAGCTTGGCCACAGGGGTTACCGGGGAGCTGTTTTTT. This codes for CASSLATGVTGELFF.

Here the CDR3 DNA reads TGTGCCAGCAGTGATGGACGCGGGGGAGCCTCGGGTACGCAGTATTTT. Translation gives CASSDGRGGASGTQYF. This chain joins TRBV6-4 and TRBJ2-3; 7 positions agree with TRBD2. V lost 3 bases, J lost 8 bases, and 14 bases stayed unmatched. Germline lookup yields CDR1 MRHNA and CDR2 SNTAGT. This CDR3 is built from 16 residues.

This chain uses TRBV28 with TRBJ1-2; D gene unclear. CDR1 is MDHEN, CDR2 SYDVKM, per germline. The CDR3 loop spans 16 amino acids. The ends were cut back, 5 bases at V and 4 bases at J, with 20 bases in the middle. CDR3 bases: TGTGCCAGCAGTACCGGGAGCCTACATTGGGGCTATGGCTACACCTTC. Its translation: CASSTGSLHWGYGYTF.

The chain couples TRBV2 to TRBJ1-6; tentatively, D is TRBD1 (5 bases). V lost 3 bases, J lost 9 bases, and 15 bases lay in between. Per germline, CDR1 SNHLY and CDR2 FYNNEI. This CDR3 is 15 amino acids long. CDR3 amino acids: CASSEGQGGLSPLHF. The CDR3 DNA reads as TGTGCCAGCAGTGAGGGGCAGGGTGGTCTTTCACCCCTCCACTTT. Drawing the rest from reference TRBV2 and TRBJ1-6, the complete variable domain is EPEVTQTPSHQVTQMGQEVILRCVPISNHLYFYWYRQILGQKVEFLVSFYNNEISEKSEIFDDQFSVERPDGSNFTLKIRSTKLEDSAMYFCASSEGQGGLSPLHFGNGTRLTVT.

The CDR3, as DNA: TGTGCCAGCAGTGAGCGAGCGGGGGGGCGGGCAGATACGCAGTATTTT. Translated, it gives CASSERAGGRADTQYF. The rearrangement joins TRBV6-1 to TRBJ2-3; TRBD2 matches at 10 bases. After removal of 3 bases from V and 4 bases from J, the junction contained 7 bases not matched to a gene. Germline lookup yields CDR1 MNHNS and CDR2 SASEGT. The CDR3 is made up of 16 amino acids.